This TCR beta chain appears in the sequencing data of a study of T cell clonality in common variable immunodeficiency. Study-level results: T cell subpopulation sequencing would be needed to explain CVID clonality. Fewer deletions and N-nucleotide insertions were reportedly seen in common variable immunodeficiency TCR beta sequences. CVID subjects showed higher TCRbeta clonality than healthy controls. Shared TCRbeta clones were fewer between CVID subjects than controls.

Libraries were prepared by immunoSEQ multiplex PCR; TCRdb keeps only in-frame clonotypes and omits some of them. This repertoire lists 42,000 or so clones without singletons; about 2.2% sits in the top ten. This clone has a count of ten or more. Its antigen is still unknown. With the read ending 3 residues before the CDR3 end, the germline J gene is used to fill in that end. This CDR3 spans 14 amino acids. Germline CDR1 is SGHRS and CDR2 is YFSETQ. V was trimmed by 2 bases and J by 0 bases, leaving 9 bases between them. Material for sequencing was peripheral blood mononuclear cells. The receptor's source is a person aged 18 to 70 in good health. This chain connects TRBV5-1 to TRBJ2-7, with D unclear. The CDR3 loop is CASSFEQYSYEQYF. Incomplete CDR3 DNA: TGCGCCAGCAGCTTCGAACAGTACTCCTACGAG.